This T cell receptor beta chain was observed in a study of T cell changes during pregnancy in multiple sclerosis. The ends were cut back, 3 bases at V and 5 bases at J, with 10 bases in the middle. The CDR3 runs 13 residues. Per germline, CDR1 MNHEY and CDR2 SMNVEV (reference sequence). The repertoire was sequenced with immunoSEQ multiplex PCR; TCRdb's copy has only in-frame clones and lacks some. This sample has under 55,000 clones, with roughly nine tenths found just once. V usage is TRBV27 and J usage is TRBJ1-2; a weak D match, TRBD1 (6 bases). The sequence was obtained from a female donor with multiple sclerosis, enrolled in a pregnancy study. The starting material was CD8+ T cells from peripheral blood mononuclear cells, obtained after pregnancy. Here the CDR3 DNA reads TGTGCCAGCAGTTTTGGACAGCGATATGGCTACACCTTC. Translating it yields CASSFGQRYGYTF.